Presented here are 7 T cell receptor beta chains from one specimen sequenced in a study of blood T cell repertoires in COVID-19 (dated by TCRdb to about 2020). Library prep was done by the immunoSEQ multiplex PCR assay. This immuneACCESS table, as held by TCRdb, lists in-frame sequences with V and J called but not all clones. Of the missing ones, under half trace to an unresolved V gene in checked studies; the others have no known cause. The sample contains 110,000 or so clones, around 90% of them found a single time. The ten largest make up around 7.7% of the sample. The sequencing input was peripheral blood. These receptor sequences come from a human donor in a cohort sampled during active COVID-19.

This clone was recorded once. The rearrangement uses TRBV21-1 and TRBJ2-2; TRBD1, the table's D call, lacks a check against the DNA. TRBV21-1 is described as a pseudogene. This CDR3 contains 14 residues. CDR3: CASRRDRNTGELFF. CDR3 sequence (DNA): TGTGCCAGCAGGAGGGACAGAAACACCGGGGAGCTGTTTTTT.

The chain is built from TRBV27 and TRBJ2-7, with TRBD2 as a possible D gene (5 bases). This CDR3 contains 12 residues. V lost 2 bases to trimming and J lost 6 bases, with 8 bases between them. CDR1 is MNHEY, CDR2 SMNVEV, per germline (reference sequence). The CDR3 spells CASSLVGAEQYF. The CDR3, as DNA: TGTGCCAGCAGTTTAGTGGGAGCCGAGCAGTACTTC.

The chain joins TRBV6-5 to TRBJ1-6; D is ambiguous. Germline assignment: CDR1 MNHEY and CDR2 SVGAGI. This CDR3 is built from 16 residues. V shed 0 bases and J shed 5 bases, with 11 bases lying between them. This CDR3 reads CASSYSDAGNNSPLHF. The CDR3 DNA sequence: TGTGCCAGCAGTTACTCGGATGCAGGAAATAATTCACCCCTCCACTTT.

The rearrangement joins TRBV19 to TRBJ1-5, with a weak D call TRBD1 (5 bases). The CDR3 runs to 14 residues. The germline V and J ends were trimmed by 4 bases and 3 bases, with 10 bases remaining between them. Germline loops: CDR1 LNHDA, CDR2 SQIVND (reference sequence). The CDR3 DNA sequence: TGTGCCAGTAGTAAGAGACAGTCCAATCAGCCCCAGCATTTT. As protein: CASSKRQSNQPQHF.

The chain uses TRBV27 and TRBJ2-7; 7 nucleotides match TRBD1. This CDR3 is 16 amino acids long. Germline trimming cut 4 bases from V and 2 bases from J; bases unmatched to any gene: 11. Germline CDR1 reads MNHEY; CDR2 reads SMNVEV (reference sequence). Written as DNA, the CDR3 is TGTGCCAGCAGTTACAAGGGGGCGAGCCGAACCTACGAGCAGTACTTC. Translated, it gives CASSYKGASRTYEQYF.

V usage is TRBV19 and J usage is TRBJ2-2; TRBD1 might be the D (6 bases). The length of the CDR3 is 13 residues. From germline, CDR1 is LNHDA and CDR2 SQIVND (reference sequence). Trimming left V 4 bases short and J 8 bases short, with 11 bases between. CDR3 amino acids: CASSTAGEGELFF. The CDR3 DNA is TGTGCCAGTAGTACAGCAGGGGAGGGGGAGCTGTTTTTT.

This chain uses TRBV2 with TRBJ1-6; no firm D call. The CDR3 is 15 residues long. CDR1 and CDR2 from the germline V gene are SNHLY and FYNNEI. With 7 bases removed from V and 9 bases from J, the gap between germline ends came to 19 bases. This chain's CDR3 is CASIATAGSGSPLHF. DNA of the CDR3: TGTGCCAGCATCGCTACCGCAGGCTCAGGTTCACCCCTCCACTTT.